This T cell receptor beta chain stems from a study of kidney transplant recipient with SARS-CoV-2 infection. In this sample, this clonotype turned up many times. A single record per CDR3 protein comes from TCRdb applying MiXCR to the reads. The data show approximately 250,000 distinct CDR3 sequences, about 28% seen once. V lost 7 bases to trimming and J lost 4 bases, with 23 bases between them. The CDR3 runs 16 residues. The source is a male patient aged 25-45 years who had COVID-19 and was a kidney transplant recipient. Some T cells may be transferred from the graft donor. Sequences were derived from a blood sample, sampled at baseline and between days 110 and 120 from a kidney transplant recipient. The chain joins TRBV5-3 to TRBJ1-2, with D uncertain. TRBV5-3 carries the ORF label, with uncertain function. In nucleotides, the CDR3 is TGTGCCAGACTAGGAGCAGTGGTGAGAAAGACCTATGGCTACACCTTC. This gives the protein CARLGAVVRKTYGYTF.